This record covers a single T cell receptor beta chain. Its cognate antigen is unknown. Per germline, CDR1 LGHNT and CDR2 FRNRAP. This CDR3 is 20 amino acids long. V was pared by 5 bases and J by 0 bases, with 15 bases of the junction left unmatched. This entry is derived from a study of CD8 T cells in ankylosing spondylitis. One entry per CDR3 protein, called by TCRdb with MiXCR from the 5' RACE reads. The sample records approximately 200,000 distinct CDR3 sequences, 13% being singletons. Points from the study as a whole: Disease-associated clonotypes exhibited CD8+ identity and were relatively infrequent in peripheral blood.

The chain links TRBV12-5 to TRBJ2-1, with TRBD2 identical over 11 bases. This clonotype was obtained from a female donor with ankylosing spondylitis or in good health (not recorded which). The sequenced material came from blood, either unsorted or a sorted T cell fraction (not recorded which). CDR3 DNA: TGTGCTAGTGGTCTACCGCAGACTAGCGGGAAGAAAGGCTCCTACAATGAGCAGTTCTTC. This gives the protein CASGLPQTSGKKGSYNEQFF.